Listed below are T cell receptor beta chains from one sample, sequenced in a study of cytomegalovirus exposure and HLA in healthy donors. Assay: immunoSEQ multiplex PCR; the TCRdb copy retains only in-frame clones and omits some. The table shows tens of thousands of clones, with 60% to 85% occurring only once. Sequencing input: PBMCs. These receptors originate from a man aged 35-49 years in good health and CMV-seronegative. Both conserved end residues are part of each CDR3. Fields, in order: D gene, V gene, J gene, clone size, CDR3 DNA, CDR3 protein. D genes are given only for firm matches. The listing skips clone size in some rows; elsewhere it reads once, few, many or a size class.

-,TRBV28,TRBJ2-7,few,TGTGCCAGCAGTCGATCGACAGTCTCCTACGAGCAGTACTTC,CASSRSTVSYEQYF
-,TRBV15,TRBJ2-7,-,TGTGCCACCAGCACGCTCTTTGGGTTGGGCAGCTCCTACGAGCAGTACTTC,CATSTLFGLGSSYEQYF
TRBD1,TRBV4-3,TRBJ2-7,-,TGCGCCAGCAGCCTGGGGAGACAGGGAGCATACGAGCAGTACTTC,CASSLGRQGAYEQYF
TRBD1,TRBV30,TRBJ1-1,-,TGTGCCTGGAGGGACAGGTCCACTGAAGCTTTCTTT,CAWRDRSTEAFF
-,TRBV29-1,TRBJ2-7,-,TGCAGCGTCTACGCCGGGAGCTACGAGCAGTACTTC,CSVYAGSYEQYF
-,TRBV30,TRBJ2-7,-,TGTGCCTGGAGCATCCGGAGGATCCCAAGCTCCTACGAGCAGTACTTC,CAWSIRRIPSSYEQYF
-,TRBV28,TRBJ1-2,-,TGTGCCAGCACCCAAGGGGGTAGGGATGGCTACACCTTC,CASTQGGRDGYTF
TRBD1,TRBV27,TRBJ1-5,-,TGTGCCAGCAGTCGCTGGACAGGGAAGGGCCTACAGCCCCAGCATTTT,CASSRWTGKGLQPQHF
TRBD1,TRBV7-2,TRBJ2-1,-,TGTGCCAGCAGCTTAGTGGGGCAGGGGGCTTACAATGAGCAGTTCTTC,CASSLVGQGAYNEQFF
-,TRBV4-2,TRBJ2-1,-,TGTGCCAGCAGCCAAGAGGGGGCCCTGAGGGGGTCCTACAATGAGCAGTTCTTC,CASSQEGALRGSYNEQFF
-,TRBV19,TRBJ2-3,-,TGTGCCAGTAGTAGCGGGAATACGCAGTATTTT,CASSSGNTQYF
-,TRBV7-9,TRBJ1-5,-,TGTGCCAGCTCCCAGGTTAGCAATCAGCCCCAGCATTTT,CASSQVSNQPQHF
-,TRBV23-1,TRBJ1-4,-,TGCGCCAGCAGTCCCGGAAAAAGGCTGGCGGGTGAAAAACTGTTTTTT,CASSPGKRLAGEKLFF
-,TRBV5-6,TRBJ2-2,-,TGTGCCAGCAGCCCCACAGGTTCCAGAGCGAACACCGGGGAGCTGTTTTTT,CASSPTGSRANTGELFF
-,TRBV28,TRBJ1-3,-,TGTGCCAGCAGGGTATCCAGAACAGGGTCTGGAAACACCATATATTTT,CASRVSRTGSGNTIYF
TRBD1,TRBV18,TRBJ2-7,-,TGTGCCAGCTCACTCGGACAGGGTGACGTTCGGCAGTACTTC,CASSLGQGDVRQYF
TRBD2,TRBV6-6,TRBJ2-2,-,TGTGCCAGCAGTAGGACTAGACCGAGCACCGGGGAGCTGTTTTTT,CASSRTRPSTGELFF
TRBD2,TRBV6-1,TRBJ2-7,-,TGTGCCAGCACCGGACTAGCGGGATACGAGCAGTACTTC,CASTGLAGYEQYF
TRBD1,TRBV7-6,TRBJ2-7,few,TGTGCCAGCAGCCAGACAGGGGGCGAGCAGTACTTC,CASSQTGGEQYF
TRBD2,TRBV30,TRBJ2-1,few,TGTGCCTGGAGTGAGCGGGAGTATCAGTTCTTC,CAWSEREYQFF
TRBD1,TRBV11-2,TRBJ2-3,-,TGTGCCAGCAGCCGACCGACAGGGGCTAGCACAGATACGCAGTATTTT,CASSRPTGASTDTQYF
-,TRBV10-3,TRBJ2-1,few,TGTGCCACCTCCGAGACAGGCTACAATGAGCAGTTCTTC,CATSETGYNEQFF
-,TRBV30,TRBJ2-7,-,TGTGCCTCCCTAGGAGGGAAGGGCTACGAGCAGTACTTC,CASLGGKGYEQYF
-,TRBV30,TRBJ1-2,-,TGTGCCTGGAGTATGGCCGACTATGGCTACACCTTC,CAWSMADYGYTF
-,TRBV6-5,TRBJ2-3,-,TGTGCCAGCAGCCTTACCGGGACTGTCACAGATACGCAGTATTTT,CASSLTGTVTDTQYF
-,TRBV4-3,TRBJ2-1,-,TGCGCCAGCAGCCAAGCTGCGCTCTCCTACAATGAGCAGTTCTTC,CASSQAALSYNEQFF
TRBD1,TRBV28,TRBJ1-3,-,TGTGCCAGCAGTTTATCAACCGGGACAGGGGGAAACACCATATATTTT,CASSLSTGTGGNTIYF
TRBD2,TRBV30,TRBJ2-7,-,TGTGCCTGGAACCCGGTCCGGGCGGGAGGGGGGAGAGAGCAGTACTTC,CAWNPVRAGGGREQYF
TRBD1,TRBV19,TRBJ1-1,-,TGTGCCAGTCGTAAGCCAGGGGGCACTGAAGCTTTCTTT,CASRKPGGTEAFF
-,TRBV28,TRBJ2-1,few,TGTGCCAGCAGTTTTGGGGGGAGCGATGAGCAGTTCTTC,CASSFGGSDEQFF
-,TRBV5-1,TRBJ2-5,-,TGCGCCAGCAGCTTGGCGGACAGTCAAGAGACCCAGTACTTC,CASSLADSQETQYF
-,TRBV5-1,TRBJ1-2,-,TGCGCCAGCAGCTTGGAACAGGGTGGATATGGCTACACCTTC,CASSLEQGGYGYTF
TRBD2,TRBV5-1,TRBJ2-4,few,TGCGCCAGCACCCCGGGGGACGGGAGGGACATTCAGTACTTC,CASTPGDGRDIQYF
-,TRBV2,TRBJ2-1,once,TGTGCCAGCAGTGGGGGCAGCTCCTACAATGAGCAGTTCTTC,CASSGGSSYNEQFF
-,TRBV6-1,TRBJ2-7,-,TGTGCCAGCAGCTTCGGGACTGGAGACTACGAGCAGTACTTC,CASSFGTGDYEQYF
-,TRBV2,TRBJ2-1,-,TGTGCCAGCAGTGTCAGGACAGAACGTAGTGAGCAGTTCTTC,CASSVRTERSEQFF
-,TRBV7-2,TRBJ1-2,-,TGTGCCAGCAGTTCTAAGGACAGTCCGGCCCGATATAACTATGGCTACACCTTC,CASSSKDSPARYNYGYTF
TRBD2,TRBV27,TRBJ2-7,-,TGTGCCAGCAGGCGACTAGCGGACAACTACGAGCAGTACTTC,CASRRLADNYEQYF
TRBD1,TRBV6-5,TRBJ1-2,-,TGTGCCAGCAGTTCCTCCCCGGGACAGTTCTATGGCTACACCTTC,CASSSSPGQFYGYTF
-,TRBV30,TRBJ2-7,-,TGTGCCTGGAGTGTACGAGGTCTAGCGAAATACGAGCAGTACTTC,CAWSVRGLAKYEQYF
TRBD1,TRBV18,TRBJ1-1,-,TGTGCCAGCTCACCGTCCCAGGGGGTGAACACTGAAGCTTTCTTT,CASSPSQGVNTEAFF
TRBD2,TRBV5-4,TRBJ2-1,-,TGTGCCAGCAGCTTGCCCAGCGGGATATCCAATGAGCAGTTCTTC,CASSLPSGISNEQFF
TRBD2,TRBV2,TRBJ2-7,-,TGTGCCAGCAGTACAGCGGGGGGGATCTACGAGCAGTACTTC,CASSTAGGIYEQYF
-,TRBV7-9,TRBJ1-3,once,TGTGCCAGCAGCTTAGGTGGACAATCCGGAACCTCTGGAAACACCATATATTTT,CASSLGGQSGTSGNTIYF
-,TRBV7-8,TRBJ2-1,-,TGTGCCAGCAGCTTAGTAGGGGCCAATGAGCAGTTCTTC,CASSLVGANEQFF
-,TRBV21-1,TRBJ2-7,-,TGTGCCACTCAGCCCCGGACACCTTACGAGCAGTACTTC,CATQPRTPYEQYF
TRBD2,TRBV4-2,TRBJ2-5,-,TGTGCCAGCAGCCAATCCCAACCGGGACGTATGGGGGGGGAGACCCAGTACTTC,CASSQSQPGRMGGETQYF
-,TRBV5-4,TRBJ2-5,-,TGTGCCAGCAGCTTGGACAGGGATGCCCAGTACTTC,CASSLDRDAQYF
-,TRBV7-2,TRBJ1-4,-,TGTGCCAGCAGCTTAGTGACAGGATATGGTGAAAAACTGTTTTTT,CASSLVTGYGEKLFF